This TCR beta chain stems from a study of metastatic and nonmetastatic thyroid tumors. Study-wide context: The authors compared repertoires across blood and tumor or nodule tissue from malignant and benign thyroid patients.

Relative to its sample, this clone is medium-sized. The antigen is undetermined. All patients reached thyroid surgery having received no treatment beforehand. The germline V gene encodes CDR1 MNHNS and CDR2 SASEGT. This CDR3 is built from 13 residues. V dropped 6 bases and J dropped 1 base, with 9 bases sitting between them. General study points: Benign nodules were reported to have significantly lower TCR beta diversity than malignant thyroid tumors, in blood and tumor.

In the original processing: The study built a papillary thyroid cancer distant-metastasis classifier from CDR3 differences across clinicopathological groups. MiXCR was used by TCRdb to re-call the PCR reads. TCRdb assigned the V and J calls; the authors' analysis was not used. This sample yields tens of thousands of clones, of which approximately 25% are seen a single time; 14% belongs to the top ten. The specimen sequenced was tumor tissue. The rearrangement links TRBV6-1 to TRBJ1-1, with a tentative D call TRBD1 (5 bases). This sequence originates from a female donor with papillary thyroid cancer or a benign thyroid nodule (not recorded which). Some clones in this sample may be carry-over from other donors' samples. The CDR3 here is CASSYGGNTEAFF. The CDR3 DNA is TGTGCCAGCAGCTATGGGGGGAACACTGAAGCTTTCTTT.